Listed here are 24 T cell receptor beta chains from one sample, sequenced in a study of cytomegalovirus exposure and HLA in healthy donors. This PCR relied on a set of 60 Vbeta primers and 13 Jbeta primers. Clones were read by immunoSEQ multiplex PCR, and TCRdb kept only the in-frame ones, dropping some. The sample holds under 150,000 clones, over 60% seen once. Sequenced sample: PBMCs. Source of these receptors: a human donor in good health.

This chain uses TRBV4-2 with TRBJ2-7; D unresolved. Germline assignment: CDR1 LGHNA and CDR2 YNFKEQ. V gave up 5 bases and J gave up 0 bases, with 11 bases separating them. The CDR3 runs to 14 residues. The chain's CDR3 is CASSFIGSSYEQYF. CDR3 nucleotides: TGTGCCAGCAGCTTTATTGGCAGCTCCTACGAGCAGTACTTC.

The chain combines TRBV4-1 with TRBJ2-6, with D perhaps TRBD1 (5 bases). Trimming took off 0 bases at V and 0 bases at J, with 9 bases between the two ends. CDR3 length: 17 residues. The germline gives CDR1 MGHRA, CDR2 YSYEKL. CDR3 sequence reads: CASSQDQGGSGANVLTF. CDR3 nucleotides: TGCGCCAGCAGCCAAGATCAGGGTGGCTCTGGGGCCAACGTCCTGACTTTC.

The rearrangement uses TRBV4-2 and TRBJ2-1, with D maybe TRBD2 (5 bases). Trimming left V 1 base short and J 9 bases short, with 10 bases between. This CDR3 is built from 13 residues. The V gene's germline CDR1 is LGHNA and CDR2 YNFKEQ. CDR3 amino acids: CASSQAGLGEQFF. The CDR3 coding sequence is TGTGCCAGCAGCCAAGCGGGATTGGGTGAGCAGTTCTTC.

This clone has a single count. The chain is built from TRBV5-8 and TRBJ1-1; 7 bases align to TRBD1. There are 13 residues in the CDR3. Germline loops: CDR1 SGHTS, CDR2 YDEGEE. With V trimmed by 0 bases and J by 6 bases, 2 bases remained unmatched. CDR3 loop: CASSLDRGAEAFF. In nucleotides, the CDR3 is TGTGCCAGCAGCTTGGACAGGGGAGCTGAAGCTTTCTTT.

The J gene is TRBJ1-2, the V gene TRBV6-5; tentative D call: TRBD1 (6 bases). This CDR3 comprises 15 residues. CDR1 is MNHEY, CDR2 SVGAGI, per germline. With 6 bases removed from V and 4 bases from J, the gap between germline ends came to 18 bases. The CDR3, as DNA: TGTGCCAGCAGCCCAACCTGGGGGGGCCTCTATGGCTACACCTTC. This translates into CASSPTWGGLYGYTF.

The chain is built from TRBV7-9 and TRBJ2-7, with a weak D call TRBD1 (5 bases). The CDR3 has 14 amino acids. The germline V gene encodes CDR1 SEHNR and CDR2 FQNEAQ (reference sequence). The V end lost 2 bases, the J end lost 2 bases, and 10 bases lay between the germline ends. DNA for the CDR3: TGTGCCAGCAGCTTAACAGGAAGAACCTACGAGCAGTACTTC. Amino acid sequence: CASSLTGRTYEQYF.

This clone has a single count. The chain has TRBV5-6 and TRBJ2-2, with D possibly being TRBD1 (5 bases). CDR1 and CDR2 from the germline V gene are SGHDT and YYEEEE. This CDR3 has 16 residues. Trimming shortened V by 0 bases and J by 6 bases, and 15 bases separated the two germline ends. The CDR3 coding sequence is TGTGCCAGCAGCTTGGGTCAGAACTGGGGCGCCGGGGAGCTGTTTTTT. Protein: CASSLGQNWGAGELFF.

V usage is TRBV29-1 and J usage is TRBJ2-2; maybe TRBD2 (5 bases). Trimming stripped 6 bases from V and 6 bases from J, with 8 bases between. The CDR3 spans 11 residues. Germline V gene sequence: CDR1 SQVTM, CDR2 ANQGSEA. The chain's CDR3 is CSVMEAGELFF. The CDR3 DNA reads as TGCAGCGTGATGGAGGCCGGGGAGCTGTTTTTT.

This clone was detected only a few times. In DNA form, the CDR3 reads TGTGCCAGCAGTTTACGAGGGGGCGAGGGTCAGGCTTTCTTT. It yields the protein CASSLRGGEGQAFF. The V and J genes are TRBV27 and TRBJ1-1; TRBD1 matches 7 bases. Per germline, CDR1 MNHEY and CDR2 SMNVEV (reference sequence). The length of the CDR3 is 14 residues. J was trimmed by 11 bases and V by 2 bases; bases with no gene match: 11.

The chain carries TRBV2 and TRBJ1-5, with no clear D. CDR3 length equals 14 residues. The V gene's germline CDR1 is SNHLY and CDR2 FYNNEI. V was shortened by 8 bases and J by 2 bases, with 13 bases between the two germline ends. The chain's CDR3 is CASLSGEGNQPQHF. For the CDR3, the DNA is TGTGCCAGCCTTTCCGGGGAGGGCAATCAGCCCCAGCATTTT.

J is TRBJ1-1 and V is TRBV6-6; TRBD1 is a possible D gene (6 bases). V dropped 2 bases and J dropped 7 bases, with 11 bases sitting between them. This CDR3 has 13 amino acids. Germline loops: CDR1 MNHNY, CDR2 SVGAGI (reference sequence). CDR3 sequence (DNA): TGTGCCAGCAGTTACATAAGGGGGGGTGAAGCTTTCTTT. Translation gives CASSYIRGGEAFF.

V gene TRBV27 combines with J gene TRBJ2-1; TRBD1 is a possible D gene (7 bases). Deletions cut 2 bases from V and 6 bases from J, with 14 bases between. There are 15 residues in the CDR3. Germline CDR1 reads MNHEY; CDR2 reads SMNVEV (reference sequence). As DNA, the CDR3 is TGTGCCAGCAGTTTAAAGGAGGGGGCTTTCAATGAGCAGTTCTTC. Translated, it gives CASSLKEGAFNEQFF.

The chain couples TRBV18 to TRBJ2-5, with D possibly being TRBD1 (5 bases). V was trimmed by 2 bases and J by 4 bases, leaving 14 bases between them. Looked up from germline, CDR1 is KGHSH and CDR2 is LQKENI. CDR3 length equals 15 residues. The CDR3 loop is CASSPRAGMGETQYF. The CDR3 region has the DNA TGTGCCAGCTCACCAAGGGCAGGGATGGGAGAGACCCAGTACTTC.

This clone was seen just once. This chain joins TRBV19 and TRBJ1-6; TRBD1 might be the D (5 bases). This CDR3 spans 16 amino acids. Germline V lookup: CDR1 LNHDA, CDR2 SQIVND (reference sequence). V dropped 2 bases and J dropped 10 bases, with 18 bases sitting between them. CDR3 protein: CASSIFFPTGRSPLHF. In DNA, the CDR3 is TGTGCCAGTAGTATATTCTTCCCTACAGGCCGCTCACCCCTCCACTTT.

The chain links TRBV6-6 to TRBJ2-3; 10 bases align to TRBD2. Germline V lookup: CDR1 MNHNY, CDR2 SVGAGI (reference sequence). The CDR3 has 14 amino acids. The V segment lost 6 bases and the J segment 6 bases; nucleotides outside the gene matches: 6. The CDR3 DNA reads as TGTGCCAGCAGAGCTAGCGGGGGCAGGGATACGCAGTATTTT. Protein sequence: CASRASGGRDTQYF.

The gene calls are TRBV11-3 and TRBJ2-7, with TRBD1 matching over 8 bases. CDR1 is SGHNT and CDR2 is YENEEA in the germline V gene. Trimming removed 0 bases from V and 5 bases from J; junction bases left unmatched: 12. The CDR3 is made up of 17 amino acids. The DNA for the CDR3 is TGTGCCAGCAGCTTAGATCCTTGGGACAGGCGGAACGACGAGCAGTACTTC. Encoded protein: CASSLDPWDRRNDEQYF.

This sequence joins TRBV6-1 and TRBJ1-2, with 7 bases lining up with TRBD1. The CDR3 consists of 16 residues. Looked up from germline, CDR1 is MNHNS and CDR2 is SASEGT. Trimming took 2 bases from V and 1 from J; bases not matched to a gene: 7. The CDR3 spells CASSEFRDRINYGYTF. CDR3 sequence (DNA): TGTGCCAGCAGTGAATTCCGGGACAGAATTAACTATGGCTACACCTTC.

This clone was picked up one time. The CDR3 region has the DNA TGTGCCAGCAGCTTGGTCCAGGGAAGGAATTCACCCCTCCACTTT. The encoded protein is CASSLVQGRNSPLHF. V usage is TRBV5-4 and J usage is TRBJ1-6; D possibly corresponds to TRBD1 (5 bases). The CDR3 extends over 15 amino acids. The V and J ends lost 0 bases and 7 bases respectively, with 11 bases between them. The germline gives CDR1 SGHNT, CDR2 YYREEE (reference sequence).

This clone was counted a single time. J is TRBJ1-1 and V is TRBV7-9, with D possibly matching TRBD1 (5 bases). With 2 bases removed from V and 7 bases from J, the gap between germline ends came to 17 bases. Germline lookup yields CDR1 SEHNR and CDR2 FQNEAQ (reference sequence). The CDR3 totals 15 residues. CDR3 sequence (DNA): TGTGCCAGCAGCTTATTAAATATTGGCAGGGATGAAGCTTTCTTT. Its translation is CASSLLNIGRDEAFF.

CDR3 DNA: TGTGCCATCAGGAGATCTAGCGGGGGGCTAGAACCAGATACGCAGTATTTT. Residues: CAIRRSSGGLEPDTQYF. The chain employs TRBV10-3 and TRBJ2-3; 11 nucleotides agree with TRBD2. Per germline, CDR1 ENHRY and CDR2 SYGVKD. The CDR3 sequence is 17 residues long. V was pared by 6 bases and J by 4 bases, with 12 bases of the junction left unmatched.

V gene TRBV5-1 combines with J gene TRBJ1-2; 8 bases fit TRBD1. The CDR3 loop spans 14 amino acids. Looked up from germline, CDR1 is SGHRS and CDR2 is YFSETQ. The ends lost 4 bases at V and 3 bases at J; junction bases unmatched: 5. CDR3 in DNA: TGCGCCAGCAGCGTACAGGGGGATTACTATGGCTACACCTTC. This sequence encodes CASSVQGDYYGYTF.

The chain employs TRBV6-5 and TRBJ2-1; TRBD1 matches at 10 bases. The CDR3 is made up of 16 amino acids. The V segment lost 4 bases and the J segment 7 bases; nucleotides outside the gene matches: 10. The V gene's germline CDR1 is MNHEY and CDR2 SVGAGI. This chain's CDR3 is CASSSPTGGSENEQFF. DNA of the CDR3: TGTGCCAGCAGTTCCCCGACAGGGGGCTCGGAAAATGAGCAGTTCTTC.

A few counts support this clone. The genes are TRBV7-8 and TRBJ2-7, with 7 bases fitting TRBD1. Germline CDR1 and CDR2: SGHVS and FQNEAQ. The trim removed 5 bases at V and 5 bases at J, leaving 3 bases unmatched. This CDR3 contains 12 residues. This CDR3 reads CASSRDRDEQYF. CDR3 sequence (DNA): TGTGCCAGCAGCCGAGACAGGGACGAGCAGTACTTC.

The chain couples TRBV19 to TRBJ2-1; 8 bases agree with TRBD1. J was trimmed by 4 bases and V by 5 bases; bases with no gene match: 7. The CDR3 totals 15 residues. Germline assignment: CDR1 LNHDA and CDR2 SQIVND (reference sequence). CDR3 region: CASSLWDRRYNEQFF. The CDR3 bases are TGTGCCAGTAGTTTATGGGACAGGAGGTACAATGAGCAGTTCTTC. Complete variable domain (other parts from reference TRBV19 and TRBJ2-1): DGGITQSPKYLFRKEGQNVTLSCEQNLNHDAMYWYRQDPGQGLRLIYYSQIVNDFQKGDIAEGYSVSREKKESFPLTVTSAQKNPTAFYLCASSLWDRRYNEQFFGPGTRLTVL.